A selection of T cell receptor beta chains follows, all from one sample in a study of blood T cell repertoires in COVID-19. The assay was immunoSEQ multiplex PCR, and TCRdb's table has in-frame clones only and misses some. The sample lists roughly 150,000 clones, more than 75% occurring once. What was sequenced was peripheral blood. These TCRs come from a woman in her 50s with acute or convalescent COVID-19. CDR3s include the opening cysteine and the closing phenylalanine or tryptophan.

cdr3_aa j_call v_call
CASSIDGQPGLNQPQHF TRBJ1-5 TRBV19
CASARQVTAGNTIYF TRBJ1-3 TRBV6-4
CASSLGPSDYNEQFF TRBJ2-1 TRBV7-3
CASSLSSMGLAEVNEQFF TRBJ2-1 TRBV5-6
CASSTGGGDTDTQYF TRBJ2-3 TRBV7-9
CANEKVRGEAQYF TRBJ2-5 TRBV2
CASSSWTGGEMNTEAFF TRBJ1-1 TRBV7-9
CASRTGGVYNEQFF TRBJ2-1 TRBV23-1
CASSQSGTSYNEQFF TRBJ2-1 TRBV4-3
CASRAGGSNQPQHF TRBJ1-5 TRBV28
CASGPSGGLEQFF TRBJ2-1 TRBV12-3/TRBV12-4
CASSVGGGYTDTQYF TRBJ2-3 TRBV9
CASSILQGDVQPQHF TRBJ1-5 TRBV27
CASSQDSVVEAFF TRBJ1-1 TRBV14
CATSDPQKGDYGYTF TRBJ1-2 TRBV24-1
CASSVTGNNEQFF TRBJ2-1 TRBV9
CASSFSSGNTIYF TRBJ1-3 TRBV11-2
CASTGQGGAGANVLTF TRBJ2-6 TRBV7-3
CASSIAGLVTEAFF TRBJ1-1 TRBV19
CASSSGQGSYNEQFF TRBJ2-1 TRBV27
CAISRTGRANTGELFF TRBJ2-2 TRBV10-3
CASSANPPGHYGYTF TRBJ1-2 TRBV2
CASSFIGTGLGGYTF TRBJ1-2 TRBV5-6
CASSQVTGAGNTIYF TRBJ1-3 TRBV4-3
CASSLGAGARNYGYTF TRBJ1-2 TRBV5-4
CSVNMGQGETQYF TRBJ2-5 TRBV29-1
CASSVGDFLHNEQFF TRBJ2-1 TRBV9
CASSLRDRETQYF TRBJ2-5 TRBV12-3/TRBV12-4
CASSPSGAVVEQYF TRBJ2-7 TRBV9
CASSLYSGGAQGLSNEQFF TRBJ2-1 TRBV7-6
CASSPLGGSTDTQYF TRBJ2-3 TRBV6-4
CASSQYGQNNQPQHF TRBJ1-5 TRBV11-2
CASSLSWGDRGDNEQFF TRBJ2-1 TRBV7-6
CASSQDRGGGAEKLFF TRBJ1-4 TRBV4-3
CASSIRGARSMEQFF TRBJ2-1 TRBV19
CASSFRPGQETQYF TRBJ2-5 TRBV28
CASSPALQTWGLGPNQPQHF TRBJ1-5 TRBV19
CASNRGGGYTF TRBJ1-2 TRBV25-1
CARSSTGPYGYTF TRBJ1-2 TRBV5-3
CASSQSGEETQYF TRBJ2-5 TRBV3-1/TRBV3-2
CASSYTGGPYGYTF TRBJ1-2 TRBV28
CASSRDWTGSNQPQHF TRBJ1-5 TRBV28
CATSRGGRDNQPQHF TRBJ1-5 TRBV15
CAWSAQGKLFF TRBJ1-4 TRBV30
CASTREASSGNTIYF TRBJ1-3 TRBV6-5
CASSLEAGRDGYTF TRBJ1-2 TRBV5-1
CASSQDYNTDTQYF TRBJ2-3 TRBV7-2
CATRLLRTQYF TRBJ2-5 TRBV19
CASSRGGAEAFF TRBJ1-1 TRBV3-1/TRBV3-2
CASSYFLDKGADTQYF TRBJ2-3 TRBV6-2/TRBV6-3
CATPPGGRNYGYTF TRBJ1-2 TRBV24-1